The sample holds a few counts of the clone carrying this TCR beta chain. As processed by the authors: Estimation of nucleated cell counts relied on the amplification of reference gene primers. Produced via immunoSEQ multiplex PCR; TCRdb's table is partial and in-frame only. For V, J and clone size, that table is used; D and trimming come from the DNA. The table records tens of thousands of clones, roughly 86% of them present only once. The sample belongs to a study of blood T cell repertoires in COVID-19. Study in general: Sites across the United States, Italy and Spain contributed samples from acute and convalescent COVID-19. Sources were T cells, B-cell-depleted T cells, or PBMCs; the material itself was cDNA or gDNA.

Material: peripheral blood. This receptor was identified in a human donor in a cohort sampled during active COVID-19.

CDR3 amino acids: CASSTQGGDYGYTF. CDR3 coding DNA: TGTGCCAGTAGTACCCAGGGAGGAGACTATGGCTACACCTTC. V is TRBV19 and J is TRBJ1-2, with a tentative D call TRBD1 (5 bases). This CDR3 has 14 residues. Germline V gene data show CDR1 as LNHDA and CDR2 as SQIVND (reference sequence). Trimming cost V 4 bases and J 3 bases, with 12 bases left between them.